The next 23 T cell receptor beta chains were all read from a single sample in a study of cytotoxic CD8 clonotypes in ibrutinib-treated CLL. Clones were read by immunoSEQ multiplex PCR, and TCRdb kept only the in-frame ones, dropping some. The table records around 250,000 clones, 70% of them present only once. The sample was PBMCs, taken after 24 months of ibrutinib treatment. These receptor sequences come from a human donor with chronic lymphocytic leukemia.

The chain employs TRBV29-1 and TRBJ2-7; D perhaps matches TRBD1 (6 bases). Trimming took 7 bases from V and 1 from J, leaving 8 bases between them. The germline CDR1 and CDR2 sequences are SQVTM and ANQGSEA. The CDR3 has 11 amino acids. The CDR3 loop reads CSGRGSYEQYF. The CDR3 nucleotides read TGCAGCGGTAGGGGGTCCTACGAGCAGTACTTC.

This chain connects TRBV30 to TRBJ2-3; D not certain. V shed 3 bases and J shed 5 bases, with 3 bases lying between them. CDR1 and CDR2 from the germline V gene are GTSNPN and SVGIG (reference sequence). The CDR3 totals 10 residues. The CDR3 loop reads CAWRGDTQYF. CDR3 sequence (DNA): TGTGCCTGGAGGGGAGATACGCAGTATTTT.

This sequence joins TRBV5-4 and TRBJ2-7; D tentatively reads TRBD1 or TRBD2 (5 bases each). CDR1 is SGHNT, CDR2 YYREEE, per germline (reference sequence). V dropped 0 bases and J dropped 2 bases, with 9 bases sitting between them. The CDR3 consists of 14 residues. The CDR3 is CASSLARDPYEQYF. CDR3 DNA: TGTGCCAGCAGCTTGGCCAGGGACCCCTACGAGCAGTACTTC.

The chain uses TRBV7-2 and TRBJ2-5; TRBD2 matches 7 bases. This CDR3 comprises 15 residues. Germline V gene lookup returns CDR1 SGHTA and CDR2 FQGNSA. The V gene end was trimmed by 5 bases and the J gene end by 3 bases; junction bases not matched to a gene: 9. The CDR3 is CASSLTLAGEETQYF. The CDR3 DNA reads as TGTGCCAGCAGCCTTACCCTGGCGGGGGAAGAGACCCAGTACTTC.

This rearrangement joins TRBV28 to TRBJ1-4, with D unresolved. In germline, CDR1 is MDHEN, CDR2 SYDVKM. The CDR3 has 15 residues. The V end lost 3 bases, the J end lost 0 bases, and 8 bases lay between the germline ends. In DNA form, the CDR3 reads TGTGCCAGCAGTTTCTCCGGGACAACTAATGAAAAACTGTTTTTT. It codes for CASSFSGTTNEKLFF.

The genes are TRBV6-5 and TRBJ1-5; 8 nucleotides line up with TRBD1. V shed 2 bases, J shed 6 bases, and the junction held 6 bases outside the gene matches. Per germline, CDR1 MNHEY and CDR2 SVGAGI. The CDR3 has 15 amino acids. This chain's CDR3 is CASSYTRGPSQPQHF. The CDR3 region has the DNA TGTGCCAGCAGTTACACCAGGGGGCCCAGTCAGCCCCAGCATTTT.

The CDR3 DNA reads as TGTGCCATCGGGACCGTGTCCTACGAGCAGTACTTC. Translation: CAIGTVSYEQYF. This chain joins TRBV10-3 and TRBJ2-7; D may correspond to TRBD1 or TRBD2 (5 bases each). Trimming left V 8 bases short and J 1 base short, with 9 bases between. The CDR3 is 12 amino acids. Per germline, CDR1 ENHRY and CDR2 SYGVKD.

CDR3 loop: CASSVEGRASKSGYTF. Written as DNA, the CDR3 is TGTGCCAGCAGCGTAGAAGGTCGGGCCTCCAAGTCGGGCTACACCTTC. The gene calls are TRBV9 and TRBJ1-2; D is unclear. The CDR3 consists of 16 residues. Deletions cut 0 bases from V and 8 bases from J, with 20 bases between. CDR1 and CDR2 (germline): SGDLS, YYNGEE.

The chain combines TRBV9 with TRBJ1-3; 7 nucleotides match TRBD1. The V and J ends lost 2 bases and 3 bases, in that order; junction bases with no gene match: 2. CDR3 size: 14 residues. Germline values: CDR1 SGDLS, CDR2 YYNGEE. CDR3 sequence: CASSVSGGGNTIYF. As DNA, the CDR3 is TGTGCCAGCAGCGTGTCAGGGGGTGGAAACACCATATATTTT.

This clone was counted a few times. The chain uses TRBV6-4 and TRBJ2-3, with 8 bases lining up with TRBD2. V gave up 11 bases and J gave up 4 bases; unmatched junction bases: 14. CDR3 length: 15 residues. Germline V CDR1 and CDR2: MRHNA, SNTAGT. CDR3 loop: CAAPISGGVPDTQYF. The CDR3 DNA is TGTGCCGCTCCGATCTCGGGAGGGGTCCCAGATACGCAGTATTTT.

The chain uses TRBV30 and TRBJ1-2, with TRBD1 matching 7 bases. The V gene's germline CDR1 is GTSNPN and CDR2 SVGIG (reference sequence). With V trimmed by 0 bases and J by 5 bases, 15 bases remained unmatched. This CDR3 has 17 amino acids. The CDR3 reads CAWSVTPREGARYGYTF. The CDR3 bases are TGTGCCTGGAGTGTAACCCCGAGGGAGGGGGCGCGGTATGGCTACACCTTC.

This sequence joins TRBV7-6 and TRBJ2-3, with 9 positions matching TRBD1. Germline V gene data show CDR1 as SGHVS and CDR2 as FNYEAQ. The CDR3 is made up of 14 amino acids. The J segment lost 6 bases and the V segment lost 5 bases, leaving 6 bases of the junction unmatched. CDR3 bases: TGTGCCAGCAGCCTCGACAGGGGGATGGATACGCAGTATTTT. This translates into CASSLDRGMDTQYF.

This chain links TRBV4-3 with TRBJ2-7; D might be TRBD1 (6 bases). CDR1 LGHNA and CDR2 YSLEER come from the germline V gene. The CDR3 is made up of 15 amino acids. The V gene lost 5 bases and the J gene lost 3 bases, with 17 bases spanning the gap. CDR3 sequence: CASSLTGDHRYEQYF. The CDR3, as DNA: TGCGCCAGCAGCTTGACAGGCGACCATCGCTACGAGCAGTACTTC.

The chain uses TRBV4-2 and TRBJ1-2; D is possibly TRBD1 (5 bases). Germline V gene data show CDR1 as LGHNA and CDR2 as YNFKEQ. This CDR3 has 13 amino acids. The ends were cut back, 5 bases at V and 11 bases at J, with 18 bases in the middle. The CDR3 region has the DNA TGTGCCAGCAGCTCAGAAAGCGGGGGGAGTTACACCTTC. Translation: CASSSESGGSYTF.

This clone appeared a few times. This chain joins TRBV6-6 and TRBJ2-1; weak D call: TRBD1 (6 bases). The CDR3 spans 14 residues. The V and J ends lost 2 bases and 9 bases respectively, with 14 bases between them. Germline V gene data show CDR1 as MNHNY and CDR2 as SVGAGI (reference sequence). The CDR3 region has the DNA TGTGCCAGCAGTTACGTGAGACAGGACAGTGAGCAGTTCTTC. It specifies CASSYVRQDSEQFF.

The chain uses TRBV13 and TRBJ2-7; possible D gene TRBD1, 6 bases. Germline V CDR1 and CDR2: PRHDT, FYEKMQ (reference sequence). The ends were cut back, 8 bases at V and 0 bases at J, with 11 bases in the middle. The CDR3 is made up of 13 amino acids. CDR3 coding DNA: TGTGCCAGCCGACAGGAGAGCTCCTACGAGCAGTACTTC. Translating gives CASRQESSYEQYF.

Here the CDR3 reads CASSTVGQGSVNTEAFF. The CDR3 nucleotides read TGTGCCAGCAGTACCGTGGGACAGGGATCGGTTAACACTGAAGCTTTCTTT. The V gene is TRBV2, the J gene TRBJ1-1, with 9 bases identical to TRBD1. CDR1 SNHLY and CDR2 FYNNEI come from the germline V gene. V was clipped by 5 bases and J by 2 bases; unmatched bases: 12. CDR3 length: 17 residues. Full variable domain (remainder filled in from reference TRBV2 and TRBJ1-1): EPEVTQTPSHQVTQMGQEVILRCVPISNHLYFYWYRQILGQKVEFLVSFYNNEISEKSEIFDDQFSVERPDGSNFTLKIRSTKLEDSAMYFCASSTVGQGSVNTEAFFGQGTRLTVV.

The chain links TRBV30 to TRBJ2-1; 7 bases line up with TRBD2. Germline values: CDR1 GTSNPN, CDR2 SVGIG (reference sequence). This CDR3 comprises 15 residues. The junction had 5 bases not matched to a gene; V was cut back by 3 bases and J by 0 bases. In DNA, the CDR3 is TGTGCCTGGAGGGGAGGGGTAAGCTCCTACAATGAGCAGTTCTTC. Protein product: CAWRGGVSSYNEQFF.

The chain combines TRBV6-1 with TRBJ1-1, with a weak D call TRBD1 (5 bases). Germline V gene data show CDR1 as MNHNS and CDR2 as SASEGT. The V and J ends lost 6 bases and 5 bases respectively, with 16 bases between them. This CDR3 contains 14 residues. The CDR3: CASRTTLGVTEAFF. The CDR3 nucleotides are TGTGCCAGCAGAACCACCCTGGGGGTGACTGAAGCTTTCTTT.

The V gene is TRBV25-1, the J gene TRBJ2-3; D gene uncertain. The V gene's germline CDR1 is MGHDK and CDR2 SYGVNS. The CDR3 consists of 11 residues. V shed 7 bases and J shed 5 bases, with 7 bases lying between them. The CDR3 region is CASTPGDTQYF. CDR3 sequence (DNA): TGTGCCAGCACCCCGGGAGATACGCAGTATTTT.

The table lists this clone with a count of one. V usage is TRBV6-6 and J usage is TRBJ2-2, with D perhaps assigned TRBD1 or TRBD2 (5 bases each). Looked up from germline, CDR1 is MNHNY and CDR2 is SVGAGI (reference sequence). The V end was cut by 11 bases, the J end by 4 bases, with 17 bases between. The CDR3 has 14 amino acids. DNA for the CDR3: TGTGCCCATCGAGAGGTGAGGGGCACCGGGGAGCTGTTTTTT. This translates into CAHREVRGTGELFF.

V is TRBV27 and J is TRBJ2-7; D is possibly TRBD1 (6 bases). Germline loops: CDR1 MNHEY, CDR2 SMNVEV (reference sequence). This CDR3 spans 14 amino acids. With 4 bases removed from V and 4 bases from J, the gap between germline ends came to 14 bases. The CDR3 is CASSSYRDMYEQYF. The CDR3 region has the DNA TGTGCCAGCAGTTCGTACCGGGACATGTACGAGCAGTACTTC.

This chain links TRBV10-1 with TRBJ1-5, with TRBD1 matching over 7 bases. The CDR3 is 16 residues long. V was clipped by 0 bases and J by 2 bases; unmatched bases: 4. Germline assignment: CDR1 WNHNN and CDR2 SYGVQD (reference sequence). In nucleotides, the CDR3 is TGCGCCAGCAGTGAGTCCCAGGGGGGAGGCAATCAGCCCCAGCATTTT. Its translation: CASSESQGGGNQPQHF.